This T cell receptor beta chain stems from a study of cytomegalovirus exposure and HLA in healthy donors. Study information: In a later analysis, it was reported that the 110 or so validation repertoires had been produced on the same platform as the 550 to 850 repertoires belonging to the first cohort.

Broader study findings: Per published reports, the classifier diagnosed cytomegalovirus status with high specificity and sensitivity. Among the CMV-associated chains, a few were confirmed in vitro as specific for CMV antigens. The dataset shows that most TCR sequences were rare, while some public TCRs occurred in many donors.

Germline V gives CDR1 SQVTM, CDR2 ANQGSEA. V lost 7 bases, J lost 5 bases, and 7 bases stayed unmatched. There are 12 residues in the CDR3. On this clone: Its cognate antigen is unknown.

Only in-frame clones appear in the TCRdb table, and some are missing; sequencing was by immunoSEQ multiplex PCR. The sample lists 140,000 or so clones, 90% occurring once. V is TRBV29-1 and J is TRBJ1-1, with 7 bases matching TRBD1. The TCR sequence derives from a woman aged 25 to 39 in good health and CMV-seropositive. The sample was PBMCs. The CDR3: CSGSSGGTEAFF. In DNA, the CDR3 is TGCAGCGGGAGTTCAGGGGGGACTGAAGCTTTCTTT. Complete variable domain (other parts from reference TRBV29-1 and TRBJ1-1): SAVISQKPSRDICQRGTSLTIQCQVDSQVTMMFWYRQQPGQSLTLIATANQGSEATYESGFVIDKFPISRPNLTFSTLTVSNMSPEDSSIYLCSGSSGGTEAFFGQGTRLTVV.